The TCR beta chain described here comes from a study of blood T cell repertoires in COVID-19. On the study more broadly: Material from acute and convalescent COVID-19 was sourced from the United States, Italy and Spain. PBMCs, B-cell-depleted T cells, or T cells provided the cDNA or gDNA that made up the material.

This CDR3 has 13 amino acids. Per the germline V gene, CDR1 is SGHTA and CDR2 is FQGNSA. Trimming took 4 bases from V and 1 from J, leaving 7 bases between them. Authors' methods: Nucleated cell counts were estimated from reference gene primer amplification. Generated by immunoSEQ multiplex PCR, the TCRdb table keeps only in-frame clones and is missing some. D and trimming come from the DNA, and the V and J calls and clone size come from that table. The sample includes 150,000 to 200,000 clones, 85% of them seen just once. V and J are TRBV7-2 and TRBJ1-1; D may be TRBD1 (5 bases). The sequence came from a human donor with acute or convalescent COVID-19. The donor label of this sample is uncertain. Sample: peripheral blood. CDR3 amino acids: CASSSTGNTEAFF. The CDR3 DNA follows: TGTGCCAGCAGCTCTACAGGGAACACTGAAGCTTTCTTT.